This T cell receptor (beta chain) was identified in a study of shared clonotypes between healthy human individuals. TCRdb keeps only in-frame clones here, not all; method: immunoSEQ multiplex PCR. The sample has more than 2,000,000 clones, approximately 90% seen once. Notes on this clone: What it recognizes is unknown. This CDR3 is also generated by other DNA sequences in the sample.

Per germline, CDR1 SGHRS and CDR2 YFSETQ. The ends lost 0 bases at V and 2 bases at J; junction bases unmatched: 4. The CDR3 runs to 15 residues. Study-wide points: Donor clonotype sharing was expected to depend on sequencing depth. Generally, naive subsets came out with larger estimated richness than memory subsets.

The chain joins TRBV5-1 to TRBJ1-2; TRBD1 agrees at 7 bases. This clonotype was sampled from a man between 18 and 29 years old in good health. Sequencing was done on a sample of naive CD4+ T cells sorted from blood. The sample's subset: CD45RA+ positively selected. The CDR3 sequence is CASSLEVTGNYGYTF. The CDR3 region has the DNA TGCGCCAGCAGCTTGGAAGTGACAGGGAACTATGGCTACACCTTC.